The rows below give T cell receptor beta chains drawn from one sample of a study of tumor-infiltrating lymphocytes in oesophageal squamous cell carcinoma. TCRdb analysed the PCR reads with MiXCR anew, one entry per CDR3 protein. Altogether 24,000 or so distinct CDR3 sequences are present, 30% to 40% being singletons, with the ten largest covering roughly 23%. What was sequenced was esophageal tumor tissue. The receptors here all came from a male donor with esophageal squamous cell carcinoma. CDR3s include the opening cysteine and the closing phenylalanine or tryptophan. The order of the fields is CDR3 protein, CDR3 DNA, clone size, J gene, D gene, V gene. The D gene is left open where the match is weak. Some rows have no size entry. The others give once, few or many, or a class for an expanded clone.

CDR3aa: CASSFRDGTYEQYF
CDR3nt: TGTGCCAGCAGCTTCCGGGACGGTACCTACGAGCAGTACTTC
abundance: medium-sized
j_gene: TRBJ2-7
d_gene: -
v_gene: TRBV7-2

CDR3aa: CASSPGDRGTEAFF
CDR3nt: TGCGCCAGCAGTCCCGGGGACAGGGGCACTGAAGCTTTCTTT
abundance: few
j_gene: TRBJ1-1
d_gene: TRBD1
v_gene: TRBV10-1

CDR3aa: CASSLAPGSGELFF
CDR3nt: TGTGCCAGCAGCTTAGCCCCAGGGTCCGGGGAGCTGTTTTTT
abundance: medium-sized
j_gene: TRBJ2-2
d_gene: -
v_gene: TRBV7-9

CDR3aa: CASSYGQGGGEQFF
CDR3nt: TGTGCCAGCAGTTACGGACAGGGCGGCGGTGAGCAGTTCTTC
abundance: few
j_gene: TRBJ2-1
d_gene: TRBD1
v_gene: TRBV6-6

CDR3aa: CASSALADTYEQYF
CDR3nt: TGTGCCAGCAGCGCTCTAGCGGATACCTACGAGCAGTACTTC
abundance: -
j_gene: TRBJ2-7
d_gene: TRBD2
v_gene: TRBV2

CDR3aa: CASSLAGNTEAFF
CDR3nt: TGTGCCAGCAGTTTGGCGGGGAACACTGAAGCTTTCTTT
abundance: many
j_gene: TRBJ1-1
d_gene: -
v_gene: TRBV6-1

CDR3aa: CASSYWTGRFSPLHF
CDR3nt: TGTGCCAGCAGTTACTGGACAGGAAGGTTCTCACCCCTCCACTTC
abundance: -
j_gene: TRBJ2-4
d_gene: TRBD1
v_gene: TRBV6-9

CDR3aa: CASSFGGSNEQFF
CDR3nt: TGTGCCAGCAGCTTCGGCGGGAGCAATGAGCAGTTCTTT
abundance: few
j_gene: TRBJ1-1
d_gene: -
v_gene: TRBV7-2

CDR3aa: CASSRHDRLETQYF
CDR3nt: TGTGCTAGCAGCCGGCACGACAGATTAGAGACCCAGTACTTC
abundance: -
j_gene: TRBJ2-5
d_gene: -
v_gene: TRBV7-6

CDR3aa: CASSLEYKAGANVLTF
CDR3nt: TGTGCCAGCAGCTTAGAGTACAAGGCTGGGGCCAACGTCCTGACTTTC
abundance: few
j_gene: TRBJ2-6
d_gene: -
v_gene: TRBV7-6

CDR3aa: CASSLYGLAIYEQYF
CDR3nt: TGTGCCAGCAGCTTGTATGGACTAGCGATTTACGAGCAGTACTTC
abundance: -
j_gene: TRBJ2-7
d_gene: TRBD2
v_gene: TRBV7-2

CDR3aa: CATSVGSGSYEQYF
CDR3nt: TGTGCCACCAGTGTAGGTAGCGGCTCCTACGAGCAGTACTTC
abundance: many
j_gene: TRBJ2-7
d_gene: -
v_gene: TRBV24-1

CDR3aa: CASSEGLITGELFF
CDR3nt: TGTGCCAGCAGTGAAGGATTGATCACCGGGGAGCTGTTTTTT
abundance: -
j_gene: TRBJ2-2
d_gene: -
v_gene: TRBV6-1

CDR3aa: CASSLVSVPEQYF
CDR3nt: TGTGCCAGCAGCTTAGTCTCCGTCCCCGAGCAGTACTTC
abundance: -
j_gene: TRBJ2-7
d_gene: -
v_gene: TRBV7-2

CDR3aa: CAISQERGYGELFF
CDR3nt: TGTGCCATCAGTCAGGAGCGGGGGTACGGGGAGCTGTTTTTT
abundance: many
j_gene: TRBJ2-2
d_gene: TRBD2
v_gene: TRBV10-3

CDR3aa: CASSPRVSYEQYF
CDR3nt: TGTGCCAGCAGCCCCCGGGTGTCCTACGAGCAGTACTTC
abundance: few
j_gene: TRBJ2-7
d_gene: -
v_gene: TRBV7-2

CDR3aa: CASSPRGSGRSDNEQFF
CDR3nt: TGTGCCAGCAGCCCTAGGGGTAGCGGGAGATCAGACAATGAGCAGTTCTTC
abundance: once
j_gene: TRBJ2-1
d_gene: TRBD2
v_gene: TRBV7-4

CDR3aa: CSARTLNSSYEQYF
CDR3nt: TGCAGTGCCCGAACCCTAAACAGCTCCTACGAGCAGTACTTC
abundance: few
j_gene: TRBJ2-7
d_gene: -
v_gene: TRBV20-1

CDR3aa: CASSLDREPRPQHF
CDR3nt: TGTGCCAGCAGCTTAGACCGCGAGCCTCGGCCCCAGCATTTT
abundance: -
j_gene: TRBJ1-5
d_gene: -
v_gene: TRBV11-2

CDR3aa: CASSLDRYNEQFF
CDR3nt: TGTGCCAGCAGCTTAGACAGATACAATGAGCAGTTCTTC
abundance: many
j_gene: TRBJ2-1
d_gene: -
v_gene: TRBV11-3

CDR3aa: CASSRNRVVDGYTF
CDR3nt: TGCGCCAGCAGCCGAAATAGAGTCGTGGATGGCTACACCTTC
abundance: few
j_gene: TRBJ1-2
d_gene: -
v_gene: TRBV5-1

CDR3aa: CASSKTQGAGETQYF
CDR3nt: TGTGCCAGCAGCAAGACCCAGGGGGCTGGGGAGACCCAGTACTTC
abundance: -
j_gene: TRBJ2-5
d_gene: TRBD1
v_gene: TRBV7-3

CDR3aa: CASSLSVRMNTEAFF
CDR3nt: TGTGCCAGCAGCTTAAGTGTCAGGATGAACACTGAAGCTTTCTTT
abundance: -
j_gene: TRBJ1-1
d_gene: -
v_gene: TRBV7-2

CDR3aa: CASSYPWTNEQFF
CDR3nt: TGTGCCAGCAGTTACCCATGGACAAATGAGCAGTTCTTC
abundance: -
j_gene: TRBJ2-1
d_gene: -
v_gene: TRBV6-2/TRBV6-3

CDR3aa: CASSGLAGGYEQYF
CDR3nt: TGTGCCAGCAGTGGACTAGCGGGAGGCTACGAGCAGTACTTC
abundance: -
j_gene: TRBJ2-7
d_gene: TRBD2
v_gene: TRBV12-3/TRBV12-4

CDR3aa: CASSVGAADTQYF
CDR3nt: TGTGCCAGCAGCGTAGGGGCTGCAGATACGCAGTATTTT
abundance: few
j_gene: TRBJ2-3
d_gene: -
v_gene: TRBV9

CDR3aa: CACSAIGVHRETQYF
CDR3nt: TGTGCCTGCAGTGCGATCGGGGTCCACCGAGAGACCCAGTACTTC
abundance: -
j_gene: TRBJ2-5
d_gene: -
v_gene: TRBV6-1

CDR3aa: CASSLASGGGTDTQYF
CDR3nt: TGTGCCAGCAGCTTAGCCAGCGGGGGTGGTACAGATACGCAGTATTTT
abundance: medium-sized
j_gene: TRBJ2-3
d_gene: TRBD2
v_gene: TRBV7-6

CDR3aa: CATSRDRGGSIDEQFF
CDR3nt: TGTGCCACCAGCAGAGATCGGGGTGGTTCAATCGATGAGCAGTTCTTC
abundance: many
j_gene: TRBJ2-1
d_gene: -
v_gene: TRBV15

CDR3aa: CASSYRTGAGLAGGLAKNIQYF
CDR3nt: TGTGCCAGCAGCTACCGGACCGGGGCGGGACTAGCGGGAGGACTAGCCAAAAACATTCAGTACTTC
abundance: -
j_gene: TRBJ2-4
d_gene: TRBD2
v_gene: TRBV7-8

CDR3aa: CASSLDGLPWGTDTQYF
CDR3nt: TGTGCCAGCAGCTTAGACGGACTTCCGTGGGGCACAGATACGCAGTATTTT
abundance: -
j_gene: TRBJ2-3
d_gene: -
v_gene: TRBV11-2

CDR3aa: CASSRGASGRPSTDTQFF
CDR3nt: TGTGCCAGCAGCCGTGGGGCTAGCGGGAGGCCTAGCACAGATACGCAGTTCTTC
abundance: -
j_gene: TRBJ2-1
d_gene: TRBD2
v_gene: TRBV7-6

CDR3aa: CASSGLAGGQETQYF
CDR3nt: TGTGCCAGTTCGGGACTAGCGGGAGGACAAGAGACCCAGTACTTC
abundance: -
j_gene: TRBJ2-5
d_gene: TRBD2
v_gene: TRBV19

CDR3aa: CASSLAGGANVLTF
CDR3nt: TGTGCCAGCAGCTTAGCGGGGGGGGCCAACGTCCTGACTTTC
abundance: -
j_gene: TRBJ2-6
d_gene: -
v_gene: TRBV7-6

CDR3aa: CASSLAAGGAGEQYF
CDR3nt: TGTGCCAGCAGCTTAGCGGCGGGGGGTGCGGGGGAGCAGTACTTC
abundance: -
j_gene: TRBJ2-7
d_gene: TRBD2
v_gene: TRBV7-2

CDR3aa: CASSSFQGDTQYF
CDR3nt: TGTGCCAGCAGCTCCTTCCAGGGCGATACGCAGTATTTT
abundance: medium-sized
j_gene: TRBJ2-3
d_gene: -
v_gene: TRBV7-3

CDR3aa: CASSYRRGRIGGTGNTIYF
CDR3nt: TGTGCCAGCAGCTACAGGCGCGGAAGGATTGGAGGGACTGGAAACACCATATATTTT
abundance: many
j_gene: TRBJ1-3
d_gene: -
v_gene: TRBV5-6

CDR3aa: CASSIQGFEETQYF
CDR3nt: TGTGCCAGTAGTATCCAGGGGTTTGAAGAGACCCAGTACTTC
abundance: -
j_gene: TRBJ2-5
d_gene: -
v_gene: TRBV19

CDR3aa: CTSSPTIGELFF
CDR3nt: TGTACCAGCAGCCCTACGATCGGGGAGCTGTTCTTC
abundance: -
j_gene: TRBJ2-5
d_gene: -
v_gene: TRBV7-8

CDR3aa: CASSKNRGEKLFF
CDR3nt: TGTGCCAGCAGTAAGAACAGAGGGGAAAAACTGTTTTTT
abundance: many
j_gene: TRBJ1-4
d_gene: -
v_gene: TRBV2

CDR3aa: CASSYSTTEAFF
CDR3nt: TGTGCCAGCAGTTACTCGACGACTGAAGCTTTCTTT
abundance: once
j_gene: TRBJ1-1
d_gene: -
v_gene: TRBV6-8

CDR3aa: CASSLASRDGYTF
CDR3nt: TGTGCCAGCAGCTTGGCGAGTAGGGATGGCTACACCTTC
abundance: many
j_gene: TRBJ1-2
d_gene: -
v_gene: TRBV5-6

CDR3aa: CASSQGGDEQFF
CDR3nt: TGTGCCAGCAGCCAGGGGGGGGATGAGCAGTTCTTC
abundance: few
j_gene: TRBJ2-1
d_gene: -
v_gene: TRBV7-6

CDR3aa: CASSFRAGAYEQYF
CDR3nt: TGTGCCAGCAGCTTTCGGGCAGGGGCGTACGAGCAGTACTTC
abundance: many
j_gene: TRBJ2-7
d_gene: -
v_gene: TRBV5-5

CDR3aa: CASSPSLGDRGTDGYTF
CDR3nt: TGTGCCAGCAGCCCATCCCTCGGGGACAGGGGAACGGATGGCTACACCTTC
abundance: medium-sized
j_gene: TRBJ1-2
d_gene: TRBD1
v_gene: TRBV7-9

CDR3aa: CASSLGGTHLPSYEQYF
CDR3nt: TGTGCCAGCAGCTTAGGTGGGACCCACCTACCCAGCTACGAGCAGTACTTC
abundance: -
j_gene: TRBJ2-7
d_gene: -
v_gene: TRBV7-2

CDR3aa: CASSGTFSYEQYF
CDR3nt: TGTGCCAGCAGTGGGACTTTCTCCTACGAGCAGTACTTC
abundance: -
j_gene: TRBJ2-7
d_gene: -
v_gene: TRBV12-3/TRBV12-4

CDR3aa: CASSLGPTYGYTF
CDR3nt: TGTGCCAGCAGCTTAGGGCCAACCTATGGCTACACCTTC
abundance: -
j_gene: TRBJ1-2
d_gene: -
v_gene: TRBV7-9

CDR3aa: CASGPLGSGANVLTF
CDR3nt: TGTGCCAGCGGTCCCCTCGGGTCTGGGGCCAACGTCCTGACTTTC
abundance: many
j_gene: TRBJ2-6
d_gene: -
v_gene: TRBV27

CDR3aa: CASAWGGTDTQYF
CDR3nt: TGTGCCAGCGCCTGGGGGGGCACAGATACGCAGTATTTT
abundance: -
j_gene: TRBJ2-3
d_gene: -
v_gene: TRBV11-2

CDR3aa: CASSPPGLRRLNEQYF
CDR3nt: TGTGCCAGCAGCCCCCCGGGACTCCGCCGCCTGAACGAGCAGTACTTC
abundance: -
j_gene: TRBJ2-7
d_gene: -
v_gene: TRBV5-8

CDR3aa: CASSSLAGDQETQYF
CDR3nt: TGTGCCAGCAGCTCACTAGCGGGGGACCAAGAGACCCAGTACTTC
abundance: once
j_gene: TRBJ2-5
d_gene: TRBD2
v_gene: TRBV7-6

CDR3aa: CASSETSGGANIQYF
CDR3nt: TGTGCCAGCAGTGAGACTAGCGGGGGGGCCAACATTCAGTACTTC
abundance: -
j_gene: TRBJ2-4
d_gene: TRBD2
v_gene: TRBV6-5

CDR3aa: CASSHALAGGSVSGANVLTF
CDR3nt: TGCGCCAGCAGCCACGCACTAGCGGGAGGATCAGTCTCTGGGGCCAACGTCCTGACTTTC
abundance: many
j_gene: TRBJ2-6
d_gene: TRBD2
v_gene: TRBV4-1